Listed here are 13 T cell receptor beta chains from one sample, sequenced in a study of T cells in Graves' hyperthyroidism and ophthalmopathy. Researchers amplified the TCR beta CDR3 regions from RNA transcripts. A first-round RT-PCR of the TCR CDR3 used the HTBI primer set. TCRdb re-called the multiplex PCR reads with MiXCR, one entry per CDR3 protein. Counted here are hundreds of thousands of distinct CDR3 sequences, 45% occurring once; the ten biggest clones make up more than 7%. Sequences were obtained from peripheral blood or thyroid tissue (not recorded which). All receptors come from an adult man with Graves' disease, either hyperthyroidism or ophthalmopathy (not recorded which).

Notes on this clonotype: A read error may produce the germline difference seen at one junction end. V gene TRBV29-1 combines with J gene TRBJ1-2, with 7 bases lining up with TRBD1. The CDR3 totals 13 residues. The germline V gene has CDR1 SQVTM and CDR2 ANQGSEA. The CDR3 nucleotides are TGTGCCTGCCCCTCGACAGGGAACTATGGCTACACCTTC. It codes for CACPSTGNYGYTF.

The chain joins TRBV5-6 to TRBJ1-6; no definite D call. From germline, CDR1 is SGHDT and CDR2 YYEEEE. Trimming pared 0 bases from V and 2 bases from J, leaving 6 bases between. CDR3 length: 15 amino acids. The CDR3 DNA follows: TGTGCCAGCAGCTTGGTTACGGCCTATAATTCACCCCTCCACTTT. It is translated as CASSLVTAYNSPLHF.

This clonotype was detected many times. The V gene is TRBV29-1, the J gene TRBJ1-1; TRBD1 matches at 7 bases. CDR3 size: 14 residues. Looked up from germline, CDR1 is SQVTM and CDR2 is ANQGSEA. V lost 0 bases and J lost 1; bases outside the gene matches: 2. The CDR3 region is CSVEEGTANTEAFF. The CDR3 DNA follows: TGCAGCGTTGAAGAAGGGACAGCGAACACTGAAGCTTTCTTT. The whole variable domain, filled in from reference TRBV29-1 and TRBJ1-1, reads SAVISQKPSRDICQRGTSLTIQCQVDSQVTMMFWYRQQPGQSLTLIATANQGSEATYESGFVIDKFPISRPNLTFSTLTVSNMSPEDSSIYLCSVEEGTANTEAFFGQGTRLTVV.

Worth noting for this clonotype: Because the CDR3 is missing its conserved closing phenylalanine or tryptophan, this is likely a read error. The DNA is omitted, as the CDR3 cannot be located on it reliably, and the CDR3 follows TCRdb's listing. The rearrangement uses TRBV15 and TRBJ2-6; the listed D gene, TRBD2, was not tested against the DNA. The CDR3 spans 16 amino acids, including both terminal residues. From germline, CDR1 is LNHNV and CDR2 YYDKDF (reference sequence). The CDR3: CATSRDRGTGANVLVL.

The genes are TRBV6-6 and TRBJ1-6; D remains ambiguous. V gave up 2 bases and J gave up 8 bases, with 7 bases separating them. In germline, CDR1 is MNHNY, CDR2 SVGAGI (reference sequence). The CDR3 consists of 13 residues. The CDR3 coding sequence is TGTGCCAGCAGTTACGTTAGATATTCACCCCTCCACTTT. It is translated as CASSYVRYSPLHF.

This rearrangement joins TRBV9 to TRBJ1-5; 8 bases match TRBD1. With V trimmed by 5 bases and J by 2 bases, 6 bases remained unmatched. Per germline, CDR1 SGDLS and CDR2 YYNGEE. This CDR3 region has 15 residues. The CDR3 protein is CASRRQGRGNQPQHF. The CDR3 nucleotides read TGTGCCAGCAGACGACAGGGGAGAGGCAATCAGCCCCAGCATTTT.

Ten or more counts support this clonotype. This chain joins TRBV7-2 and TRBJ1-3; D may be TRBD1 (6 bases). The CDR3 is 15 residues long. Germline CDR1 and CDR2: SGHTA and FQGNSA. The V gene lost 1 base and the J gene lost 4 bases, with 11 bases spanning the gap. The CDR3 nucleotides read TGTGCCAGCAGCTTAGGAGGGGGGCCCGGAAACACCATATATTTT. It codes for CASSLGGGPGNTIYF.

The chain combines TRBV5-1 with TRBJ1-2; 7 nucleotides align to TRBD1. The germline V gene has CDR1 SGHRS and CDR2 YFSETQ. The CDR3 covers 14 residues. V gave up 2 bases and J gave up 5 bases; unmatched junction bases: 6. The CDR3 is CASSFEGAGYGYTF. The DNA for the CDR3 is TGCGCCAGCAGCTTTGAGGGGGCAGGGTATGGCTACACCTTC.

This clonotype was counted a single time. As DNA, the CDR3 is TGTGCCAGCAGTTTCGAGGGGGCGGCCACTGAAGCTTTCTTT. Translation: CASSFEGAATEAFF. The chain couples TRBV12-3 or TRBV12-4 to TRBJ1-1; 7 nucleotides line up with TRBD1. V lost 3 bases, J lost 4 bases, and 5 bases stayed unmatched. This CDR3 has 14 amino acids.

This clonotype was seen repeatedly, ten times or more. The chain is built from TRBV10-3 and TRBJ2-7, with 7 nucleotides matching TRBD1. The CDR3 runs 14 residues. The germline V gene has CDR1 ENHRY and CDR2 SYGVKD. V gave up 10 bases and J gave up 4 bases; unmatched junction bases: 13. The CDR3 DNA is TGTGCCACCTCTCCGGGACAGACAATTTACGAGCAGTACTTC. Amino acids: CATSPGQTIYEQYF.

The rearrangement links TRBV10-3 to TRBJ1-2; D perhaps matches TRBD1 (5 bases). Germline-derived CDR1 and CDR2 are ENHRY and SYGVKD. This CDR3 has 12 residues. Trimming shortened V by 10 bases and J by 9 bases, and 18 bases separated the two germline ends. In DNA form, the CDR3 reads TGTGCCACCAGCCAGGGATTGTGGAGCTACACCTTC. Translation: CATSQGLWSYTF.

The gene calls are TRBV10-3 and TRBJ2-7; 7 positions match TRBD2. This CDR3 has 14 residues. Germline V CDR1 and CDR2: ENHRY, SYGVKD. V was clipped by 5 bases and J by 2 bases; unmatched bases: 6. The CDR3 DNA reads TGTGCCATCAGTACTCGGGGGACTACCTACGAGCAGTACTTC. This encodes CAISTRGTTYEQYF.

This chain uses TRBV20-1 with TRBJ2-3; D is undetermined. Germline V gives CDR1 DFQATT, CDR2 SNEGSKA (reference sequence). The V gene lost 0 bases and the J gene lost 0 bases, with 4 bases spanning the gap. The CDR3 sequence is 13 residues long. The CDR3 loop is CSARDGSTDTQYF. The CDR3 DNA is TGCAGTGCTAGAGATGGTAGCACAGATACGCAGTATTTT.